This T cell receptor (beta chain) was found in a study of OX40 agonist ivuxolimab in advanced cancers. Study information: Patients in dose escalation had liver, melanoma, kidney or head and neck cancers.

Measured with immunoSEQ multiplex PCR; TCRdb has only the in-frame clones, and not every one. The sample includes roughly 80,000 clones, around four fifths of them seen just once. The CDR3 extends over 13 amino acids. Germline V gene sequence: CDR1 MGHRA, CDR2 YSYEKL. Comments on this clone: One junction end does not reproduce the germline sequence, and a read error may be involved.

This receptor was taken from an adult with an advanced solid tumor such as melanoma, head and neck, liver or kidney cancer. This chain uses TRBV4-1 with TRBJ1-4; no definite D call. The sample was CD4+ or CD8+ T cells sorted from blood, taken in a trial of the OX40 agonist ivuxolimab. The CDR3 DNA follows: TGCGCCAGCAGCCAAGAATTTTTCAGGCGCACGATTTTT. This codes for CASSQEFFRRTIF.